This T cell receptor beta chain comes out of a study of T cells in Graves' hyperthyroidism and ophthalmopathy. Germline lookup yields CDR1 DFQATT and CDR2 SNEGSKA (reference sequence). CDR3 length equals 13 residues. V shed 8 bases, J shed 1 base, and the junction held 5 bases outside the gene matches. This clonotype was found a few times. A much more abundant neighbour one base away suggests this may be a read error. What was amplified from RNA transcripts were TCR beta CDR3 regions. First-round RT-PCR targeting the TCR CDR3 was performed with the HTBI primer set. In TCRdb, the multiplex PCR reads were re-called with MiXCR into one record per CDR3 protein. The sample has about 350,000 distinct CDR3 sequences; around 18% are singletons.

What was sequenced was blood. The clonotype comes from a middle-aged woman with Graves' ophthalmopathy. The genes are TRBV20-1 and TRBJ2-3; 8 nucleotides align to TRBD2. The CDR3 bases are TGCAGTACTCCGGGACTAGGCACAGATACGCAGTATTTT. The encoded protein is CSTPGLGTDTQYF.